The T cell receptor (beta chain) described here comes from a study of blood T cell repertoires in COVID-19. Study-level information: Acute and convalescent COVID-19 samples came from the United States, Italy and Spain.

Profiled with immunoSEQ multiplex PCR; TCRdb holds only in-frame clones, not every one. The table has over 150,000 clones, about 85% seen once. In Seattle, patients joined the study during active infection and were tracked longitudinally. The length of the CDR3 is 15 residues. Germline CDR1 is SGHVS and CDR2 is FNYEAQ. J gave up 8 bases and V 6 bases, and 13 bases lay outside the gene matches. The sequence was collected from a woman in her fifties or sixties with COVID-19, enrolled during active disease. The rearrangement uses TRBV7-6 and TRBJ2-1, with TRBD1 matching 7 bases. Sequences were obtained from peripheral blood. The CDR3, as DNA: TGTGCCAGCAGTTTGTTGACAGGGTCGGTCGATGAGCAGTTCTTC. It encodes CASSLLTGSVDEQFF.